A selection of T cell receptor beta chains follows, all from one sample in a study of T cell changes during pregnancy in multiple sclerosis. Measured with immunoSEQ multiplex PCR; TCRdb has only the in-frame clones, and not every one. The repertoire holds 45,000 to 65,000 clones, with over 90% as singletons. The sample in question was CD8+ T cells from peripheral blood mononuclear cells, obtained in the third trimester of pregnancy. All receptors derive from a female donor with multiple sclerosis, enrolled in a pregnancy study. CDR3s include the opening cysteine and the closing phenylalanine or tryptophan. Each record gives: V gene, D gene, J gene, clone size, CDR3 DNA, CDR3 protein. The D gene is left open where the match is weak. Clone size is shown for a subset of rows, as once, few, many or a class of expanded clone.

TRBV7-6	NA	TRBJ1-1	NA	TGTGCCAGCAGCTTACAGGCGGAGGACACTGAAGCTTTCTTT	CASSLQAEDTEAFF
TRBV6-1	TRBD1	TRBJ2-7	NA	TGTGCCAGCATCGGACAGGGGAATCGCTACGAGCAGTACTTC	CASIGQGNRYEQYF
TRBV14	TRBD1	TRBJ1-2	NA	TGTGCCAGCAGCCCCACAGGGGGCTTCGCCTATGGCTACACCTTC	CASSPTGGFAYGYTF
TRBV5-8	NA	TRBJ2-7	NA	TGTGCCAGCAGCTTACGGGGCTCCTACGAGCAGTACTTC	CASSLRGSYEQYF
TRBV11-2	TRBD2	TRBJ2-1	NA	TGTGCCAGCAGCTTAGAGGTCGGGACTAGCGGGAGATTACTACGCAATGAGCAGTTCTTC	CASSLEVGTSGRLLRNEQFF
TRBV7-2	NA	TRBJ2-2	NA	TGTGCCAGCAGCTTAGCGCCGTGGACTAACACCGGGGAGCTGTTTTTT	CASSLAPWTNTGELFF
TRBV7-9	TRBD1	TRBJ2-7	NA	TGTGCCAGCAGCCAGGACAGGGATTGGGGCGAGCAGTACTTC	CASSQDRDWGEQYF
TRBV6-4	TRBD2	TRBJ2-1	NA	TGTGCCAGCAGCCCGTATTCCAGCGGGGATTACAATGAGCAGTTCTTC	CASSPYSSGDYNEQFF
TRBV10-3	NA	TRBJ2-3	NA	TGTGCCATCAGTGCGCCGGGCCGGAGGGCCGGAGATACGCAGTATTTT	CAISAPGRRAGDTQYF
TRBV27	NA	TRBJ2-7	NA	TGTGCCAGCAGCCTCGCGAGCTCCTACGAGCAGTACTTC	CASSLASSYEQYF
TRBV5-4	TRBD2	TRBJ2-7	once	TGTGCCAGCAGCAGGAACAGCGGGGCGGTAGCCTACGAGCAGTACTTC	CASSRNSGAVAYEQYF
TRBV5-1	NA	TRBJ2-7	NA	TGCGCCAGCAGCTTGACTAGCTGGGACGAGCAGTACTTC	CASSLTSWDEQYF
TRBV27	NA	TRBJ2-4	NA	TGTGCCAGCACCGACGGGGGAGCCAAAAACATTCAGTACTTC	CASTDGGAKNIQYF
TRBV19	TRBD1	TRBJ2-1	NA	TGTGCCAGTAGTATAGTTCTGGACAGGGGGCTTAATGAGCAGTTCTTC	CASSIVLDRGLNEQFF
TRBV7-7	TRBD2	TRBJ2-7	NA	TGTGCCAGCAGCCTCACTAGCGGGTCCGTCCACGAGCAGTACTTC	CASSLTSGSVHEQYF
TRBV30	NA	TRBJ1-1	few	TGTGCCTGGAGTGTCCGGGGAGGGGACACTGAAGCTTTCTTT	CAWSVRGGDTEAFF
TRBV4-3	TRBD1	TRBJ2-7	NA	TGCGCCAGCAGCCAAGAACAGGGGTCATCCTACGAGCAGTACTTC	CASSQEQGSSYEQYF
TRBV7-9	TRBD2	TRBJ2-2	NA	TGTGCCAGCAGTAGCGGGAGGTCCAACACCGGGGAGCTGTTTTTT	CASSSGRSNTGELFF
TRBV19	TRBD1	TRBJ1-1	NA	TGTGCCAGTAGTACAGGGGGCATCACTGAAGCTTTCTTT	CASSTGGITEAFF
TRBV5-1	NA	TRBJ1-5	NA	TGCGCCAGCAGCTTGGTCCCAGGGGAGCGGAATCAGCCCCAGCATTTT	CASSLVPGERNQPQHF
TRBV5-4	TRBD1	TRBJ1-1	NA	TGTGCCAGCAAAAGGACAGGGATGGGGGACACTGAAGCTTTCTTT	CASKRTGMGDTEAFF
TRBV4-1	NA	TRBJ2-3	NA	TGCGCCAGCAGCCAAGAGACTAGAGGCACAGATACGCAGTATTTT	CASSQETRGTDTQYF
TRBV6-5	NA	TRBJ1-1	few	TGTGCCAGCATTCGGGGAGGGACTCGGGAAGCTTTCTTT	CASIRGGTREAFF
TRBV7-9	NA	TRBJ1-4	NA	TGTGCCAGCAGCTCCCCTGGGGGGGCGAATGAAAAACTGTTTTTT	CASSSPGGANEKLFF
TRBV4-3	NA	TRBJ2-7	NA	TGCGCCAGCAGCCAAGTTGCGGGCGCCGCCTACGAGCAGTACTTC	CASSQVAGAAYEQYF
TRBV30	NA	TRBJ2-5	NA	TGTGCCTGGAGTGTAGTCGGGGTAGAGACCCAGTACTTC	CAWSVVGVETQYF